This T cell receptor beta chain was identified during a study of T-cell memory formation after mild COVID-19. Findings and limits, study-wide: Nothing confirmed that second-wave clones peaking on day 37 were specific for SARS-CoV-2.

Trimming left V 0 bases short and J 4 bases short, with 18 bases between. Germline values: CDR1 MGHRA, CDR2 YSYEKL. The CDR3 has 17 residues. 5'RACE with constant-segment primers built TCRalpha and TCRbeta cDNA libraries with UMIs. Via MiXCR, TCRdb re-called the 5' RACE reads, giving one row per CDR3 protein. Among 150,000 or so distinct CDR3 sequences listed, under 14% were seen once. In its sample, this clonotype was seen many times. Its antigen is not known. The source of this sequence is a man younger than 35 who had mild COVID-19 (a few samples of this study predate the infection). Cell type and time point are not known. V and J are TRBV4-1 and TRBJ1-2; D is ambiguous. Sequencing was performed on PBMCs or a T cell subset sorted from them (not recorded which). In DNA form, the CDR3 reads TGCGCCAGCAGCCAAGAGGTCCCCGTGGCCGACATCTATGGCTACACCTTC. Protein product: CASSQEVPVADIYGYTF.